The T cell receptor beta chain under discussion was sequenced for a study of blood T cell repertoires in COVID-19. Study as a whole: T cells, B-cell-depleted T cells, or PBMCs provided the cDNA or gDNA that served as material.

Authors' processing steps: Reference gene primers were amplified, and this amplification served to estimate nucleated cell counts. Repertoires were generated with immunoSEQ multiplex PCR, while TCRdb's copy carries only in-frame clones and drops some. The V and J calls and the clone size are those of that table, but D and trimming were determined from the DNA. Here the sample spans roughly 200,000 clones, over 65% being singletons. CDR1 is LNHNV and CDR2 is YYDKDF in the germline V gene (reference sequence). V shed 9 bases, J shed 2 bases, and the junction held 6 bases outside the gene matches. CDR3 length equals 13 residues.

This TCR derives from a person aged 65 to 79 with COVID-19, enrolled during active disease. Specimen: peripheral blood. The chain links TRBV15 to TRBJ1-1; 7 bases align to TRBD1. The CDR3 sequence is CATGDRLNTEAFF. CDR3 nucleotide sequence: TGTGCCACAGGGGACAGACTTAACACTGAAGCTTTCTTT.